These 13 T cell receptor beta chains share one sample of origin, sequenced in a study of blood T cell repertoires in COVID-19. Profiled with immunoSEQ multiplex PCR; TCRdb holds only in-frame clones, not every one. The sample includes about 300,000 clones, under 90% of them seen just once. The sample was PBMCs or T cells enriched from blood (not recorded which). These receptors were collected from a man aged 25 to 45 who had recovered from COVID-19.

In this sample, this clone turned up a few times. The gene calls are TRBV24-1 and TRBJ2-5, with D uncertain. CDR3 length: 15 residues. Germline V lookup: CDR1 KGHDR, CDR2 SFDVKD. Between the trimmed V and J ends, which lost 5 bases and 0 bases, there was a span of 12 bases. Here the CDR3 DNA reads TGTGCCACCAGTGCCACTCCCCCGTACCAAGAGACCCAGTACTTC. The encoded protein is CATSATPPYQETQYF.

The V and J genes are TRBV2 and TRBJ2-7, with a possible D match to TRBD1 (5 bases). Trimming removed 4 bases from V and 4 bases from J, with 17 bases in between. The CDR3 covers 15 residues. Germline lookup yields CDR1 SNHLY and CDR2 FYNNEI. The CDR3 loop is CASSARQPHLYEQYF. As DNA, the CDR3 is TGTGCCAGCAGTGCGAGACAGCCGCACCTATACGAGCAGTACTTC.

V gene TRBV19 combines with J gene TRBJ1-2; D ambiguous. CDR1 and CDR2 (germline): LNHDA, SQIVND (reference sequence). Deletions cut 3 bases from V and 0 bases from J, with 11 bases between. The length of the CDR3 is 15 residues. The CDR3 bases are TGTGCCAGTAGTATCGGCGGCGGATCTAACTATGGCTACACCTTC. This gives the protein CASSIGGGSNYGYTF.

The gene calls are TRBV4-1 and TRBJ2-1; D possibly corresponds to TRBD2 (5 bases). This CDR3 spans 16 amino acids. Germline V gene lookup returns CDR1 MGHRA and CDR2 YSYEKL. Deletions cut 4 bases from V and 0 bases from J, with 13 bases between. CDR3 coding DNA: TGCGCCAGCAGCCGGGTGGAAGGGAGCTCCTACAATGAGCAGTTCTTC. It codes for CASSRVEGSSYNEQFF.

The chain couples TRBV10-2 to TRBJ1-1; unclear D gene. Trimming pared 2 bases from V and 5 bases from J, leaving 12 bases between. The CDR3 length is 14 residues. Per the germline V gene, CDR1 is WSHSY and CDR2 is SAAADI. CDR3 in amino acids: CASSEGLGGTEAFF. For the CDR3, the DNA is TGCGCCAGCAGTGAGGGATTAGGAGGGACTGAAGCTTTCTTT.

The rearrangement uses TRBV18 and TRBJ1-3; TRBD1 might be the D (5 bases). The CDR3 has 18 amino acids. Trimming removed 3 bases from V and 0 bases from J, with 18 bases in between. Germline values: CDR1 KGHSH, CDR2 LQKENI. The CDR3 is CASSPRTSTYHSGNTIYF. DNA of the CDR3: TGTGCCAGCTCACCGAGGACAAGTACTTATCACTCTGGAAACACCATATATTTT.

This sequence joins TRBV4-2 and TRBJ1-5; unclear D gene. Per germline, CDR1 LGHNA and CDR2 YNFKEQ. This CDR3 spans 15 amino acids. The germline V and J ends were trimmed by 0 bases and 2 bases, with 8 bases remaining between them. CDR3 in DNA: TGTGCCAGCAGCCAAGAGACGGCGGGCAATCAGCCCCAGCATTTT. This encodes CASSQETAGNQPQHF.

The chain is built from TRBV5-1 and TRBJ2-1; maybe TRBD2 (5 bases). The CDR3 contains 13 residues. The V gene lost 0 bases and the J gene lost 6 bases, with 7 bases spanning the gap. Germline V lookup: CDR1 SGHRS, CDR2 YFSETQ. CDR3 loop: CASSLGAGNEQFF. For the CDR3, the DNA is TGCGCCAGCAGCTTGGGGGCGGGCAATGAGCAGTTCTTC.

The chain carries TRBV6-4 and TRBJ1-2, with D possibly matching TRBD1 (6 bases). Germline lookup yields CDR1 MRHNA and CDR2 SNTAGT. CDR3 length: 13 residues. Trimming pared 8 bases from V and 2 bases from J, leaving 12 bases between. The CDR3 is CASRGGGNYGYTF. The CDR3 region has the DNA TGTGCCAGCCGTGGTGGGGGCAACTATGGCTACACCTTC.

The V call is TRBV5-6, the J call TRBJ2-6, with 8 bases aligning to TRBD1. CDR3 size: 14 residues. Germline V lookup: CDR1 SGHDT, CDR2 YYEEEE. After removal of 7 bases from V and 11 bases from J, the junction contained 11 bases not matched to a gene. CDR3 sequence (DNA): TGTGCCAGCCATCCCGCAGGGGGCGCGGACGTCCTGACTTTC. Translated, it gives CASHPAGGADVLTF.

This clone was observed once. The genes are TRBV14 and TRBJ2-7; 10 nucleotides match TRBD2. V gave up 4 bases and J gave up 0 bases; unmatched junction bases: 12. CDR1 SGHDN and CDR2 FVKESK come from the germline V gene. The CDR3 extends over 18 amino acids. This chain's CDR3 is CASSLRYKGLAVSYEQYF. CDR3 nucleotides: TGTGCCAGCAGCCTGAGATACAAAGGACTAGCGGTCTCCTACGAGCAGTACTTC.

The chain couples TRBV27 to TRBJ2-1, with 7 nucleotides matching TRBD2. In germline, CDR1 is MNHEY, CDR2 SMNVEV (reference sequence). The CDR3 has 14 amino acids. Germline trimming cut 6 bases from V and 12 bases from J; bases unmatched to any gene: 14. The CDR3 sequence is CASRTPGGTGVQFF. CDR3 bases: TGTGCCAGCAGGACCCCCGGGGGGACCGGGGTGCAGTTCTTC.

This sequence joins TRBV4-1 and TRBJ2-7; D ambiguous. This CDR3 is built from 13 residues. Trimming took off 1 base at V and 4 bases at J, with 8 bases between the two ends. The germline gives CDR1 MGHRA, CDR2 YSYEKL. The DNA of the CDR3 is TGCGCCAGCAGCCAAGTCGGTTCTTACGAGCAGTACTTC. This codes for CASSQVGSYEQYF.